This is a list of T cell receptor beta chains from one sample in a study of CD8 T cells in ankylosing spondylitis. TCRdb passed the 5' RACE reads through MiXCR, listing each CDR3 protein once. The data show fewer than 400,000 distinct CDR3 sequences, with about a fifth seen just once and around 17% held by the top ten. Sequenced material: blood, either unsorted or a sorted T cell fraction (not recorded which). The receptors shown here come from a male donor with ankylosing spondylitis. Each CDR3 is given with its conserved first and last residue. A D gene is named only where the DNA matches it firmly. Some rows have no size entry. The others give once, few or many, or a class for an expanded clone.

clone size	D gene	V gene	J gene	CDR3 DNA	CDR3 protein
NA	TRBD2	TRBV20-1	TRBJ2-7	TGCAGTGCTAGAGGTGGGGCGGGAGGGCCATACGAGCAGTACTTC	CSARGGAGGPYEQYF
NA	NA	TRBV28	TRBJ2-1	TGTGCCAGCAGTTTGATGGGGGCCCGGGACAATGAGCAGTTCTTC	CASSLMGARDNEQFF
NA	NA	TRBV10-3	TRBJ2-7	TGTGCCATCCGGGGAGGGGGGAGCTACGAGCAGTACTTC	CAIRGGGSYEQYF
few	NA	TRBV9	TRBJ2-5	TGTGCCAGCAGCCCCCACGGACAGCAAGAGACCCAGTACTTC	CASSPHGQQETQYF
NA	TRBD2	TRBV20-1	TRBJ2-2	TGCAGTGCTAGAGGACTAGCGGCAAAGACCGGGGAGCTGTTTTTT	CSARGLAAKTGELFF
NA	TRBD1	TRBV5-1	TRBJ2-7	TGCGCCAGCTCGGGACAGCTAACCTACGAGCAGTACTTC	CASSGQLTYEQYF
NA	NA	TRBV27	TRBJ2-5	TGTGCCAGCAGTTCCGGGACATATCAAGAGACCCAGTACTTC	CASSSGTYQETQYF
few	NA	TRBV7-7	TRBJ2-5	TGTGCTAGCAGCTCTACCGGGGCTTCGGCCCAGTACTTC	CASSSTGASAQYF
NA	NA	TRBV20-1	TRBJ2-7	TGCAGTGCTAGAATACAAATGGCCTACGAGCAGTACTTC	CSARIQMAYEQYF
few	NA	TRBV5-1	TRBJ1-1	TGCGCCAGCAGCCGTTCGGGTTTAGACGGATCGGTAAAAGCTTTCTTT	CASSRSGLDGSVKAFF
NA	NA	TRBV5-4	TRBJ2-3	TGTGCCAGCAGCTTTGGAGGCCTCACAGATACGCAGTATTTT	CASSFGGLTDTQYF
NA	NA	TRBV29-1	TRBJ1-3	TGCAGCGTTGAACCCCAGGGAAACACCATATATTTT	CSVEPQGNTIYF
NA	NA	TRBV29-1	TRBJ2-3	TGCAGCGTTGAACAACAGGGCGTACCAGATACGCAGTATTTT	CSVEQQGVPDTQYF
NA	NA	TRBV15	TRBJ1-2	TGTGCCACCAGCAGGGGAACTCTCGTAAACTATGGCTACACCTTC	CATSRGTLVNYGYTF
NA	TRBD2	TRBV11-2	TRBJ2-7	TGTGCCAGCAGTATCATGCCCGGGGACTACTCCTACGAGCAGTACTTC	CASSIMPGDYSYEQYF
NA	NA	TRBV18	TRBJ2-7	TGTGCCAGCTCACCAGCTCCCTACGAGCAGTACTTC	CASSPAPYEQYF
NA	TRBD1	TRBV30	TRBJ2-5	TGTGCCTGGAGGGGCAGGGGGCTGGAGACCCAGTACTTC	CAWRGRGLETQYF
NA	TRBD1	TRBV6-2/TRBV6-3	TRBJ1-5	TGTGCCAGCAGTAAGGGACAGGGGGTAAGCAATCAGCCCCAGCATTTT	CASSKGQGVSNQPQHF
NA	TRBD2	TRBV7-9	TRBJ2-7	TGTGCCAGCAGCCTTCTAGCGGGAAGCGTCTACGAGCAGTACTTC	CASSLLAGSVYEQYF
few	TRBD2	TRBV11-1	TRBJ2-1	TGTGCCAGCAGCTTTCGTGGACTAGCGGGAGGGCTTAACAATGAGCAGTTCTTC	CASSFRGLAGGLNNEQFF
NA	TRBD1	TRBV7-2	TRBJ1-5	TGTGCCAGCAGCCCGGGACAGGGATATTCGTCTCAGCCCCAGCATTTT	CASSPGQGYSSQPQHF
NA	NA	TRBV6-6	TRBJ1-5	TGTGCCAGCAACTACTTGAGGGGGGACCCCCAGCATTTT	CASNYLRGDPQHF
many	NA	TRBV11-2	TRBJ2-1	TGTGCCAGCAGCTTAGATAGCTCCTACAATGAGCAGTTCTTC	CASSLDSSYNEQFF
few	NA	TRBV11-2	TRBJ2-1	TGTGCCAGCAGCTTAGACAGGGAATCGTTGGATGAGCAGTTCTTC	CASSLDRESLDEQFF
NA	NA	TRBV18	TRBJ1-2	TGTGCCAGCTCACCATCAGGAGGCTATGGCTACACCTTC	CASSPSGGYGYTF
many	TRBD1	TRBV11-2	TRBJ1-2	TGTGCCAGCAGCTTGCGGACAGGGGGCTATGGCTACACCTTC	CASSLRTGGYGYTF
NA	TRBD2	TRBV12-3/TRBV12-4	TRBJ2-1	TGTGCCAGCAGTCAGACTAGCGGGAGGTCCCTAGGTAGTGAGCAGTTCTTC	CASSQTSGRSLGSEQFF
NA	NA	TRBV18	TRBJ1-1	TGTGCCAGCTCATTCTCCGGGACCCCCCTGAACACTGAAGCTTTCTTT	CASSFSGTPLNTEAFF
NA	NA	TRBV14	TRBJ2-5	TGTGCCAGCAGCGATACCGCAAAGTCCGGACGGAGCCAAGAGACCCAGTACTTC	CASSDTAKSGRSQETQYF
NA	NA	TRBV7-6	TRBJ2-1	TGTGCCAGCAGCTTAGGGATAGGGTACAATGAGCAGTTCTTC	CASSLGIGYNEQFF
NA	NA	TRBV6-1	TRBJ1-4	TGTGCCAGCAGTGAAGTCCGGGTTGCAACTAATGAAAAACTGTTTTTT	CASSEVRVATNEKLFF
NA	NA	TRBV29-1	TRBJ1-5	TGCAGCGTTGGGGGTGGTAGTGGCAATCAGCCCCAGCATTTT	CSVGGGSGNQPQHF
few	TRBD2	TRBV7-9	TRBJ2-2	TGTGCCAGCATCCCGGGACTAGCGGGATCCGGGGAGCTGTTTTTT	CASIPGLAGSGELFF
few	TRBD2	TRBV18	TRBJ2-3	TGTGCCAGCTCACCACGACTAGCGGAACCTGATACGCAGTATTTT	CASSPRLAEPDTQYF
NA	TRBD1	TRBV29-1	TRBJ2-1	TGCAGCTTGCGTACAGGGGGCCATGAGCAGTTCTTC	CSLRTGGHEQFF
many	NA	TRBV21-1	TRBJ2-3	TGTGCCAGCAGCAAAACAACTAGCGGAGCTAGCACAGATACGCAGTATTTT	CASSKTTSGASTDTQYF
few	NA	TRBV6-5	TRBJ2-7	TGTGCCAGCAGTTACGCCGGGACTCTATACGAGCAGTACTTC	CASSYAGTLYEQYF
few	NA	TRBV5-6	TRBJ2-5	TGTGCCAGCAGCTACCCGGACTGGCGAGAGACCCAGTACTTC	CASSYPDWRETQYF
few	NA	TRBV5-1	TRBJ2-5	TGCGCCAGCAGCTTGGCCCTTCTGCAAGAGACCCAGTACTTC	CASSLALLQETQYF
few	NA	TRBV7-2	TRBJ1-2	TGTGCCAGCAGCTTGATGGACTTGGGCTACACCTTC	CASSLMDLGYTF
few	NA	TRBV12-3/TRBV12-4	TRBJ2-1	TGTGCCAGCAGTTTTTTAGGCACAGGGTTTGATGAGCAGTTCTTC	CASSFLGTGFDEQFF
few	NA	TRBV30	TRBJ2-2	TGTGCCTGGACCCGAGAAGGGATCGGGGAGCTGTTTTTT	CAWTREGIGELFF
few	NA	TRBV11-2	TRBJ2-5	TGTGCCAGCAGCACCAAGGAGACCCAGTACTTC	CASSTKETQYF
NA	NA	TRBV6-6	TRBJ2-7	TGTGCCAGCAGTACAGCCTACGCCTACGAGCAGTACTTC	CASSTAYAYEQYF
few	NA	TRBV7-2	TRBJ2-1	TGTGCCAGCAGCCGCGGGGGCTCCGGTACCTACAATGAGCAGTTCTTC	CASSRGGSGTYNEQFF
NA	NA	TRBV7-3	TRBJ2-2	TGTGCCAGCAGCGTCGCCTACAACGGGGAGCTGTTTTTT	CASSVAYNGELFF
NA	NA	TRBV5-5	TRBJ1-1	TGTGCCAGCAGCTTGATGGACACTGAAGCTTTCTTT	CASSLMDTEAFF
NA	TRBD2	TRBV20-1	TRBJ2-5	TGCAGTGTCGAGATGGCGGGGGGAGAGACCCAGTACTTC	CSVEMAGGETQYF
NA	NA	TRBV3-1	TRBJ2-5	TGTGCCAGCAGCCAAGTGGTCGAGACCCAGTACTTC	CASSQVVETQYF
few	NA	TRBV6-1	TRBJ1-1	TGTGCCAGCAGCCGAAGGGCGGGGGCTGAAGCTTTCTTT	CASSRRAGAEAFF
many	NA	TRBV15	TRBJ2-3	TGTGCCACCAGCGGGGTAGCACTAGCCACAGATACGCAGTATTTT	CATSGVALATDTQYF
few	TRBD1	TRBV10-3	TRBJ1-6	TGTGCCATCAGTGAGAGGGGGCCCTATAATTCACCCCTCCACTTT	CAISERGPYNSPLHF
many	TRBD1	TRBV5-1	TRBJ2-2	TGCGCCAGCAGCTTGGTGGACAGGGGTAACGCCGGGGAGCTGTTTTTT	CASSLVDRGNAGELFF
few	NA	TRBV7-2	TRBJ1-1	TGTGCCAGCAGCCCCGACAGATACTCAACTCAAGCTTTCTTT	CASSPDRYSTQAFF
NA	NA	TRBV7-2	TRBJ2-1	TGTGCCAGCAGCTTGGTGAAGGGGTACAATGAGCAGTTCTTC	CASSLVKGYNEQFF
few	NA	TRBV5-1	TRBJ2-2	TGCGCCAGCAGCTGGCAAGCAGGAGCGGTCACCGGGGAGCTGTTTTTT	CASSWQAGAVTGELFF
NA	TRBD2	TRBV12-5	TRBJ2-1	TGTGCTAGTGGTTTGGTAACTAGCGGGAGGAGAAGCTACAATGAGCAGTTCTTC	CASGLVTSGRRSYNEQFF
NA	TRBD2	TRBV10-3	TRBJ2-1	TGTGCCATCAGTGGCGGACTAGCGGGAGTAATAGTCAATGAGCAGTTCTTC	CAISGGLAGVIVNEQFF
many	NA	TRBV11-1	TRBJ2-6	TGTGCCAGCAGCCACCCTCTAGGGGGGCCACACGCTGGGGCCAACGTCCTGACTTTC	CASSHPLGGPHAGANVLTF